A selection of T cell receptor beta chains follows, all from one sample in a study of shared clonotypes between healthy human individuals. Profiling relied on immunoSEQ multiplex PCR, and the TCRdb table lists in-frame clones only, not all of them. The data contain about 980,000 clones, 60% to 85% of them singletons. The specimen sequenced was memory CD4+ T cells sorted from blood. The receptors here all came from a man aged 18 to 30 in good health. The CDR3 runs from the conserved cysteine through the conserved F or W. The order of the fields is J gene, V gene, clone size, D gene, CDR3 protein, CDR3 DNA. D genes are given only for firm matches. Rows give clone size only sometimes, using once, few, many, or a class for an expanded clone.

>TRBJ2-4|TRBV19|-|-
CASREQAKNIQYF
TGTGCCAGTAGGGAACAGGCGAAAAACATTCAGTACTTC
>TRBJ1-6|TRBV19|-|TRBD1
CASSIGTGRSNSPLHF
TGTGCCAGTAGTATAGGGACAGGGAGAAGTAATTCACCCCTCCACTTT
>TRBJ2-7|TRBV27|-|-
CASSLSPGPAGYEQYF
TGTGCCAGCAGTTTATCACCGGGCCCGGCGGGGTACGAGCAGTACTTC
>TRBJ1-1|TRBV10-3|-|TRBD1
CAIRSGTGDTEAFF
TGTGCCATCAGATCCGGGACAGGGGACACTGAAGCTTTCTTT
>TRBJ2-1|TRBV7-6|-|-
CASSFNQVGNEQFF
TGTGCCAGCAGCTTCAATCAGGTGGGAAATGAGCAGTTCTTC
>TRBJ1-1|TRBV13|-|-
CASSLGAQNTEAFF
TGTGCCAGCAGCTTAGGGGCCCAGAACACTGAAGCTTTCTTT
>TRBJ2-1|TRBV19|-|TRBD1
CASTLDGTGVNEQFF
TGTGCCAGTACCCTAGACGGGACAGGTGTCAATGAGCAGTTCTTC
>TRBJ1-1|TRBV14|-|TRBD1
CASSSMLQGGNTEAFF
TGTGCCAGCAGTTCCATGCTACAGGGGGGTAACACTGAAGCTTTCTTT
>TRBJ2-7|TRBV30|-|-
CAWSNEYEQYF
TGTGCCTGGTCAAATGAGTACGAGCAGTACTTC
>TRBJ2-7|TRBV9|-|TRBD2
CASSVAGLAGGEQYF
TGTGCCAGCAGCGTAGCAGGACTAGCGGGGGGCGAGCAGTACTTC
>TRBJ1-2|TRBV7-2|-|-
CASSLEQIYGYTF
TGTGCCAGCAGCTTAGAACAAATCTATGGCTACACCTTC
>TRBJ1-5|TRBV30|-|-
CAWSVPQRGQPQHF
TGTGCCTGGAGTGTACCGCAGAGGGGTCAGCCCCAGCATTTT
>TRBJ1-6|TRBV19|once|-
CASKAGEVENSPLHF
TGTGCCAGTAAGGCAGGGGAAGTCGAGAATTCACCCCTCCACTTT
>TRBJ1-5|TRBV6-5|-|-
CASKRGTDSVWPQHF
TGTGCCAGCAAAAGAGGGACCGACAGTGTTTGGCCCCAGCATTTT
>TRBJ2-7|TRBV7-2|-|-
CASSLERGASRQYF
TGTGCCAGCAGCTTAGAACGGGGGGCCTCGCGGCAGTACTTC
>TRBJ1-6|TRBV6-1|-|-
CASSESSYNSPLHF
TGTGCCAGCAGTGAGAGCTCCTATAATTCACCCCTCCACTTT
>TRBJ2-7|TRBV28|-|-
CASSLEREQYF
TGTGCCAGCAGTTTAGAACGCGAGCAGTACTTC
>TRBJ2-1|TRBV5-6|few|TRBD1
CASSPDPSTGIISEQFF
TGTGCCAGCAGCCCGGACCCCTCGACAGGGATTATTAGTGAGCAGTTCTTC
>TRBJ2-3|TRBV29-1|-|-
CSVDKIVGDTQYF
TGCAGCGTTGATAAGATTGTAGGAGATACGCAGTATTTT
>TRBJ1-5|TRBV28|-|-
CASSPRSGNQPQHF
TGTGCCAGCAGTCCGCGCTCCGGCAATCAGCCCCAGCATTTT
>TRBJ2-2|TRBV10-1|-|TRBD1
CASSASGTGGEGELFF
TGCGCCAGCAGTGCCTCCGGGACAGGGGGCGAGGGGGAGCTGTTTTTT
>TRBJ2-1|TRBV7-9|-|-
CASSLDPGREQFF
TGTGCCAGCAGCTTAGATCCGGGCCGAGAGCAGTTCTTC
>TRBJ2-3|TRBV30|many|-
CAWSGPEGDTQYF
TGTGCCTGGAGTGGGCCTGAGGGAGATACGCAGTATTTT
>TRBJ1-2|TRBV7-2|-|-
CASSTQAVEGYTF
TGTGCCAGCAGCACGCAGGCGGTGGAGGGCTACACCTTC